This T cell receptor (beta chain) was sequenced during a study of T cell repertoires in cytomegalovirus infection. Study in general: CMV infection plus the matching HLA type was flagged by public TCR beta signatures.

V gave up 5 bases and J gave up 1 base, with 11 bases separating them. Germline values: CDR1 MNHEY, CDR2 SMNVEV (reference sequence). The CDR3 is 14 amino acids. Overall study findings and caveats: Cumulative frequency of public TCR beta families picked out carriers of CMV plus the relevant HLA. HLA-C-restricted CMV-specific TCR beta clonotypes were dominant in the ex vivo response.

MiXCR was run by TCRdb on the reads, yielding one entry per CDR3 protein. In the table there are approximately 770,000 distinct CDR3 sequences, 25% to 30% of which are singletons. On this clonotype: Its cognate antigen is unknown.

The sequence derives from a human donor in good health (CMV status not recorded). Some clones in this sample may be carry-over from other donors' samples. This rearrangement joins TRBV27 to TRBJ1-1; D is unclear. The starting material was cultured CD8+ T cells from PBMCs, obtained from culture after CMV antigen stimulation. The DNA for the CDR3 is TGTGCCAGCAGTATCTCCCCGGGGAACACTGAAGCTTTCTTT. It codes for CASSISPGNTEAFF.